Below are 6 T cell receptor beta chains sequenced from a single sample in a study of cytomegalovirus exposure and HLA in healthy donors. PCR was performed using 60 Vbeta and 13 Jbeta primers. Sequencing used immunoSEQ multiplex PCR; TCRdb keeps in-frame clones, though not all of them. The sample records roughly 130,000 clones, about 80% being singletons. The specimen sequenced was PBMCs. Every receptor here comes from a man aged 35-49 years in good health and CMV-seronegative.

The V and J genes are TRBV4-2 and TRBJ1-5, with D unresolved. The length of the CDR3 is 14 residues. Trimming left V 3 bases short and J 4 bases short, with 10 bases between. CDR1 is LGHNA and CDR2 is YNFKEQ in the germline V gene. The CDR3 reads CASSHYQMNQPQHF. DNA for the CDR3: TGTGCCAGCAGCCATTACCAGATGAATCAGCCCCAGCATTTT.

The rearrangement links TRBV7-6 to TRBJ2-1, with 7 bases fitting TRBD1. The trim removed 5 bases at V and 5 bases at J, leaving 9 bases unmatched. The germline gives CDR1 SGHVS, CDR2 FNYEAQ. There are 15 residues in the CDR3. CDR3 DNA: TGTGCCAGCAGCCCAGGGACAGTGAGAAACAATGAGCAGTTCTTC. Its translation: CASSPGTVRNNEQFF.

This chain joins TRBV7-2 and TRBJ2-1, with TRBD2 matching over 7 bases. This CDR3 has 13 residues. In germline, CDR1 is SGHTA, CDR2 FQGNSA. J was trimmed by 6 bases and V by 1 base; bases with no gene match: 0. The CDR3 DNA reads TGTGCCAGCAGCTTAGGGACTAGCAATGAGCAGTTCTTC. It translates to CASSLGTSNEQFF.

This sequence joins TRBV7-3 and TRBJ1-4, with D unresolved. The CDR3 covers 12 residues. Germline V gives CDR1 SGHTA, CDR2 FQGTGA. V lost 5 bases and J 6 bases, leaving 7 bases between the germline ends. CDR3 DNA: TGTGCCAGCAGCGGCCCCGATGAAAAACTGTTTTTT. Translated: CASSGPDEKLFF.

This chain joins TRBV11-1 and TRBJ2-7, with D perhaps TRBD1 (7 bases). The CDR3 has 13 residues. Germline-derived CDR1 and CDR2 are SGHAT and FQDESV (reference sequence). V was trimmed by 4 bases and J by 6 bases, leaving 13 bases between them. The CDR3 DNA reads as TGTGCCAGCAGCTCCAGCAGGGGGGCCGAGCAGTACTTC. Its protein product is CASSSSRGAEQYF.

The CDR3 loop reads CASRLAGTANTEAFF. The CDR3 DNA is TGCGCCAGCAGACTCGCCGGGACTGCTAACACTGAAGCTTTCTTT. The rearrangement joins TRBV5-1 to TRBJ1-1, with D possibly being TRBD1 (5 bases). CDR3 length equals 15 residues. Trimming took 5 bases from V and 2 from J, leaving 16 bases between them. From germline, CDR1 is SGHRS and CDR2 YFSETQ.